Below are 24 T cell receptor beta chains sequenced from a single sample in a study of cytomegalovirus exposure and HLA in healthy donors. Primers: 60 Vbeta forward and 13 Jbeta reverse. Generated by immunoSEQ multiplex PCR, the TCRdb table keeps only in-frame clones and is missing some. In the table there are some 170,000 clones, around 77% of which are singletons. The specimen sequenced was PBMCs. Receptors were obtained from a man aged 60 to 69 in good health and CMV-seronegative.

The chain carries TRBV11-2 and TRBJ2-3; a possible D gene is TRBD1 (5 bases). Germline CDR1 is SGHAT and CDR2 is FQNNGV. V was shortened by 6 bases and J by 4 bases, with 14 bases between the two germline ends. The CDR3 runs 14 residues. The CDR3 region is CASRPGLGADTQYF. CDR3 in DNA: TGTGCCAGCAGGCCGGGTCTAGGGGCAGATACGCAGTATTTT.

The chain has TRBV28 and TRBJ2-6, with TRBD1 matching over 8 bases. The germline gives CDR1 MDHEN, CDR2 SYDVKM. V gave up 6 bases and J gave up 8 bases; unmatched junction bases: 9. The CDR3 consists of 15 residues. CDR3 nucleotides: TGTGCCAGCAGACCCCGCGGACAGGGTACCAACGTCCTGACTTTC. This translates into CASRPRGQGTNVLTF. The entire variable domain, with the rest obtained from reference TRBV28 and TRBJ2-6, is as follows: DVKVTQSSRYLVKRTGEKVFLECVQDMDHENMFWYRQDPGLGLRLIYFSYDVKMKEKGDIPEGYSVSREKKERFSLILESASTNQTSMYLCASRPRGQGTNVLTFGAGSRLTVL.

V usage is TRBV7-2 and J usage is TRBJ2-7; D may be TRBD2 (5 bases). The CDR3 has 14 amino acids. V dropped 5 bases and J dropped 2 bases, with 13 bases sitting between them. Germline V gene data show CDR1 as SGHTA and CDR2 as FQGNSA. The CDR3 nucleotides read TGTGCCAGCAGCCCCTCGAGAGGGACCTACGAGCAGTACTTC. Amino acid sequence: CASSPSRGTYEQYF.

The genes are TRBV30 and TRBJ2-1, with 7 nucleotides matching TRBD2. This CDR3 is 16 amino acids long. Germline assignment: CDR1 GTSNPN and CDR2 SVGIG (reference sequence). The V and J ends lost 0 bases and 8 bases, in that order; junction bases with no gene match: 13. The CDR3 sequence is CAWSVPARGSRHEQFF. The CDR3 DNA is TGTGCCTGGAGTGTACCTGCTCGCGGGAGTAGACATGAGCAGTTCTTC.

This chain links TRBV4-1 with TRBJ1-2; 12 bases agree with TRBD1. Trimming took 4 bases from V and 3 from J; bases not matched to a gene: 18. CDR1 is MGHRA and CDR2 is YSYEKL in the germline V gene. The CDR3 covers 20 residues. CDR3 protein: CASSPLVPGTGGEEHYGYTF. DNA for the CDR3: TGCGCCAGCAGCCCCTTGGTACCCGGGACAGGGGGCGAGGAGCACTATGGCTACACCTTC.

The table lists this clone with a few counts. The CDR3 DNA sequence: TGTGCCAGTAGTGCTTGGATCGGAGGGACTGAAGCTTTCTTT. It translates to CASSAWIGGTEAFF. The J gene is TRBJ1-1, the V gene TRBV19; D unclear. The ends were cut back, 5 bases at V and 5 bases at J, with 15 bases in the middle. Germline V gene sequence: CDR1 LNHDA, CDR2 SQIVND (reference sequence). There are 14 residues in the CDR3.

J is TRBJ2-5 and V is TRBV5-4, with 10 bases matching TRBD2. V shed 3 bases and J 1 base; nucleotides not matched to a gene: 6. The CDR3 has 16 residues. From germline, CDR1 is SGHNT and CDR2 YYREEE (reference sequence). CDR3 sequence: CASSSWTSGTQETQYF. The CDR3 nucleotides read TGTGCCAGCAGCTCCTGGACTAGCGGAACCCAAGAGACCCAGTACTTC. Full variable domain (missing parts from reference TRBV5-4 and TRBJ2-5): ETGVTQSPTHLIKTRGQQVTLRCSSQSGHNTVSWYQQALGQGPQFIFQYYREEENGRGNFPPRFSGLQFPNYSSELNVNALELDDSALYLCASSSWTSGTQETQYFGPGTRLLVL.

The chain has TRBV5-1 and TRBJ2-1; possibly TRBD2 for D (7 bases). The germline V and J ends were trimmed by 2 bases and 3 bases, with 12 bases remaining between them. CDR3 length equals 15 residues. Germline loops: CDR1 SGHRS, CDR2 YFSETQ. The CDR3 loop reads CASSFRGGDYNEQFF. DNA of the CDR3: TGCGCCAGCAGCTTTAGGGGGGGAGACTACAATGAGCAGTTCTTC.

The chain is built from TRBV9 and TRBJ1-4, with D tentatively TRBD1 (6 bases). This CDR3 region has 15 residues. V was clipped by 6 bases and J by 7 bases, with 19 bases between them. From germline, CDR1 is SGDLS and CDR2 YYNGEE. In nucleotides, the CDR3 is TGTGCCAGCACCCCCGGCGGGGGGCGGGGTGAAAAACTGTTTTTT. Protein sequence: CASTPGGGRGEKLFF. Together with reference TRBV9 and TRBJ1-4, the CDR3 gives the full variable domain: DSGVTQTPKHLITATGQRVTLRCSPRSGDLSVYWYQQSLDQGLQFLIQYYNGEERAKGNILERFSAQQFPDLHSELNLSSLELGDSALYFCASTPGGGRGEKLFFGSGTQLSVL.

This clone was observed a handful of times. The chain couples TRBV5-1 to TRBJ1-5, with D tentatively TRBD1 (5 bases). This CDR3 spans 15 amino acids. V was shortened by 0 bases and J by 6 bases, with 13 bases between the two germline ends. CDR1 SGHRS and CDR2 YFSETQ come from the germline V gene. The CDR3 loop reads CASSLDPGGSQPQHF. For the CDR3, the DNA is TGCGCCAGCAGCTTGGATCCCGGGGGGAGTCAGCCCCAGCATTTT.

The chain couples TRBV6-1 to TRBJ2-1; D is unresolved. Trimming shortened V by 3 bases and J by 12 bases, and 18 bases separated the two germline ends. CDR3 size: 14 residues. Looked up from germline, CDR1 is MNHNS and CDR2 is SASEGT. CDR3 nucleotide sequence: TGTGCCAGCAGTGATGGGCAAGGAAGTGAATCGCAGTTCTTC. Translation: CASSDGQGSESQFF.

The chain uses TRBV5-1 and TRBJ1-6, with TRBD1 matching over 7 bases. Losses at the gene ends were 4 bases for V and 5 bases for J; bases not matched to a gene: 6. CDR1 and CDR2 from the germline V gene are SGHRS and YFSETQ. The CDR3 has 15 residues. The CDR3 protein is CASSPRQGNNSPLHF. The CDR3 region has the DNA TGCGCCAGCAGCCCCAGACAGGGAAATAATTCACCCCTCCACTTT.

V usage is TRBV7-2 and J usage is TRBJ1-2; D gene ambiguous. Between the trimmed V and J ends, which lost 4 bases and 1 base, there was a span of 13 bases. Germline V gene lookup returns CDR1 SGHTA and CDR2 FQGNSA. The CDR3 length is 15 residues. CDR3 residues: CASSSYLIGNYGYTF. The CDR3, as DNA: TGTGCCAGCAGCTCTTACCTAATCGGTAACTATGGCTACACCTTC. The full variable domain, completed using reference TRBV7-2 and TRBJ1-2, is GAGVSQSPSNKVTEKGKDVELRCDPISGHTALYWYRQSLGQGLEFLIYFQGNSAPDKSGLPSDRFSAERTGGSVSTLTIQRTQQEDSAVYLCASSSYLIGNYGYTFGSGTRLTVV.

This clone has a handful of counts. The gene calls are TRBV27 and TRBJ1-5, with 9 bases that match TRBD1. V was pared by 4 bases and J by 5 bases, with 9 bases of the junction left unmatched. This CDR3 region has 16 residues. Germline-derived CDR1 and CDR2 are MNHEY and SMNVEV (reference sequence). CDR3 coding DNA: TGTGCCAGCAGTTCCGGGACAGGGAGAAGAGATCAGCCCCAGCATTTT. This codes for CASSSGTGRRDQPQHF.

The chain joins TRBV7-9 to TRBJ2-7, with 10 bases that match TRBD2. This CDR3 comprises 15 residues. Per germline, CDR1 SEHNR and CDR2 FQNEAQ (reference sequence). J gave up 6 bases and V 5 bases, and 10 bases lay outside the gene matches. The CDR3 region is CASSATGTSASEQYF. The CDR3 DNA sequence: TGTGCCAGCAGCGCAACCGGGACTAGCGCCTCCGAGCAGTACTTC.

The gene calls are TRBV11-3 and TRBJ2-2, with 10 bases identical to TRBD2. This CDR3 comprises 16 residues. Germline V gene data show CDR1 as SGHNT and CDR2 as YENEEA. Losses at the gene ends were 5 bases for V and 2 bases for J; bases not matched to a gene: 5. Here the CDR3 reads CASSLRTSGNTGELFF. The CDR3 DNA sequence: TGTGCCAGCAGCCTCCGGACTAGCGGTAACACCGGGGAGCTGTTTTTT.

The chain has TRBV6-4 and TRBJ2-2; D perhaps matches TRBD2 (6 bases). The CDR3 sequence is 14 residues long. Germline CDR1 MRHNA, CDR2 SNTAGT. Trimming left V 6 bases short and J 6 bases short, with 14 bases between. CDR3 bases: TGTGCCAGCAGCCCGGGACTGCGAGCCGGGGAGCTGTTTTTT. It translates to CASSPGLRAGELFF.

The chain is built from TRBV19 and TRBJ1-2; TRBD1 is a possible D gene (6 bases). The CDR3 is 13 amino acids. Germline V CDR1 and CDR2: LNHDA, SQIVND (reference sequence). V was pared by 6 bases and J by 4 bases, with 12 bases between. The CDR3 reads CASSREGVYGYTF. CDR3 in DNA: TGTGCCAGTAGCCGCGAGGGGGTCTATGGCTACACCTTC.

The CDR3 DNA reads as TGCGCCAGCAGCTTCGCCGGCTGGGTTGGGGGACTAGCGGGGGTAGAAGAGACCCAGTACTTC. It is translated as CASSFAGWVGGLAGVEETQYF. The chain recombines TRBV5-1 with TRBJ2-5, with 14 bases identical to TRBD2. V lost 2 bases, J lost 3 bases, and 18 bases stayed unmatched. This CDR3 has 21 residues. From germline, CDR1 is SGHRS and CDR2 YFSETQ.

The DNA for the CDR3 is TGCAGCGCCGGGCCCGGGGGGATTGCCGGGGAGCTGTTTTTT. Translated, it gives CSAGPGGIAGELFF. The chain recombines TRBV29-1 with TRBJ2-2, with TRBD2 matching 7 bases. The V gene end was trimmed by 7 bases and the J gene end by 6 bases; junction bases not matched to a gene: 11. The CDR3 extends over 14 amino acids. Germline values: CDR1 SQVTM, CDR2 ANQGSEA.

J is TRBJ1-1 and V is TRBV2; 9 bases agree with TRBD1. This CDR3 comprises 13 residues. Trimming at V came to 8 bases and at J to 3 bases, leaving 4 bases not matched to a gene. Germline assignment: CDR1 SNHLY and CDR2 FYNNEI. The CDR3 nucleotides read TGTGCCAGCCGAGACAGGGGGGACACTGAAGCTTTCTTT. Amino acid sequence: CASRDRGDTEAFF.

The sample holds one count of this clone. The chain links TRBV5-4 to TRBJ2-3; TRBD2 aligns across 9 bases. V was clipped by 4 bases and J by 2 bases; unmatched bases: 11. Germline CDR1 SGHNT, CDR2 YYREEE (reference sequence). This CDR3 spans 17 amino acids. This CDR3 reads CASSTSTSGEFTDTQYF. CDR3 in DNA: TGTGCCAGCAGCACATCGACTAGCGGCGAATTCACAGATACGCAGTATTTT.

The J gene is TRBJ2-2, the V gene TRBV30; TRBD2 is a possible D gene (6 bases). The germline gives CDR1 GTSNPN, CDR2 SVGIG (reference sequence). Trimming took off 3 bases at V and 1 base at J, with 12 bases between the two ends. The CDR3 has 15 amino acids. In nucleotides, the CDR3 is TGTGCCTGGAGAGGGCGGGACGTGAACACCGGGGAGCTGTTTTTT. Amino acid sequence: CAWRGRDVNTGELFF.

V usage is TRBV10-3 and J usage is TRBJ2-7, with 7 bases that match TRBD1. Trimming removed 3 bases from V and 1 base from J; junction bases left unmatched: 9. The CDR3 runs to 16 residues. Germline values: CDR1 ENHRY, CDR2 SYGVKD. The CDR3 DNA is TGTGCCATCAGTGACGCGACAGGGAAGTGGTCCTACGAGCAGTACTTC. As protein: CAISDATGKWSYEQYF.